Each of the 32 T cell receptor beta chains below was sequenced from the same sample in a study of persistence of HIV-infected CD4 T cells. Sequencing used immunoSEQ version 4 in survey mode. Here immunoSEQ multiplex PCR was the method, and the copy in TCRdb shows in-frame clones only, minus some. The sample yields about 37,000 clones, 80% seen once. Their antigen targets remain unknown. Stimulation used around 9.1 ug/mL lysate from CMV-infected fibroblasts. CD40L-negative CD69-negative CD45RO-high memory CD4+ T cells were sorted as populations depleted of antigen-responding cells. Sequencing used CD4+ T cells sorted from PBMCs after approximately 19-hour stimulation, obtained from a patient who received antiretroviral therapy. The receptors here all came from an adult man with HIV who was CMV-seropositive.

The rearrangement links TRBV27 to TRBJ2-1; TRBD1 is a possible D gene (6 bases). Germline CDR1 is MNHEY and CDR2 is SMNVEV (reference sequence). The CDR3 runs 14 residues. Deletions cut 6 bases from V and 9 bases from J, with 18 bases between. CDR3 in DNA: TGTGCCAGCAGCCGCCCCGAACAGGGCACTGAGCAGTTCTTC. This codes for CASSRPEQGTEQFF.

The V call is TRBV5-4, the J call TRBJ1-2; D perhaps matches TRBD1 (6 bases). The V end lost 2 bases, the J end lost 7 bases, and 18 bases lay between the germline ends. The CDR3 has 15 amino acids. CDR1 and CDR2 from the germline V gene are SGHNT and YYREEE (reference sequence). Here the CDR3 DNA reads TGTGCCAGCAGCTTAGTAACAGGGAAGCAGGGTGGCTACACCTTC. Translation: CASSLVTGKQGGYTF.

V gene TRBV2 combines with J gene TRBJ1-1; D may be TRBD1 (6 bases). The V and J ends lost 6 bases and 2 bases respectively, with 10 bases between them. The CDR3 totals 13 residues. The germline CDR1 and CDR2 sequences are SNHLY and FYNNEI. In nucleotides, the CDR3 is TGTGCCAGCAGGGGGGGGCCTAACACTGAAGCTTTCTTT. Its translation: CASRGGPNTEAFF.

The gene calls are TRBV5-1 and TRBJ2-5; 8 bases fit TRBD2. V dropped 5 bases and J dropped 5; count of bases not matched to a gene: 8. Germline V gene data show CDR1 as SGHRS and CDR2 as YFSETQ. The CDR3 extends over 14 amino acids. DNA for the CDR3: TGCGCCAGCAGAATCGGGGGGGCTGACGAGACCCAGTACTTC. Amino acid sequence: CASRIGGADETQYF. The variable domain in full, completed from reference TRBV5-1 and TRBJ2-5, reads KAGVTQTPRYLIKTRGQQVTLSCSPISGHRSVSWYQQTPGQGLQFLFEYFSETQRNKGNFPGRFSGRQFSNSRSEMNVSTLELGDSALYLCASRIGGADETQYFGPGTRLLVL.

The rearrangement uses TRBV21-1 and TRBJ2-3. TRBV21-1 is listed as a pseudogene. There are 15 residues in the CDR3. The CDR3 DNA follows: TGTGCCAGCAGCAAAGGAGGGGTCCTCACAGATACGCAGTATTTT. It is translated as CASSKGGVLTDTQYF.

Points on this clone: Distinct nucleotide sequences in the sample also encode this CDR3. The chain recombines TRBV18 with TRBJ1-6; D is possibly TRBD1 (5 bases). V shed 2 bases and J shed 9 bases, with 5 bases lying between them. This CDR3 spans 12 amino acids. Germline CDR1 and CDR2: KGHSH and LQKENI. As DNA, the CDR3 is TGTGCCAGCTCACCAGGGGGTTCACCCCTCCACTTT. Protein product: CASSPGGSPLHF.

Here the CDR3 reads CASSDPGRELFF. The CDR3 coding sequence is TGTGCCAGCAGTGATCCAGGGAGGGAGCTGTTTTTT. The chain employs TRBV12-3 or TRBV12-4 and TRBJ2-2; possible D gene TRBD1, 5 bases. Trimming left V 5 bases short and J 9 bases short, with 10 bases between. This CDR3 contains 12 residues.

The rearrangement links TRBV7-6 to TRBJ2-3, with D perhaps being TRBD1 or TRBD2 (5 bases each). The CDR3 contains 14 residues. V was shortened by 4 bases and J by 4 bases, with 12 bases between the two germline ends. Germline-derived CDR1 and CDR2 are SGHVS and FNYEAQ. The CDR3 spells CASSSWTGPDTQYF. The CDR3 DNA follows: TGTGCCAGCAGCTCCTGGACGGGGCCAGATACGCAGTATTTT.

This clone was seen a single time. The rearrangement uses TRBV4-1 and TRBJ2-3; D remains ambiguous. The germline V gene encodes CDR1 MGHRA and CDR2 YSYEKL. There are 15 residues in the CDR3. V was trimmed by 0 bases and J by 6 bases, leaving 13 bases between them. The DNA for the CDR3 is TGCGCCAGCAGCCAAGATGGCCACCCCGGGGATACGCAGTATTTT. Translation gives CASSQDGHPGDTQYF.

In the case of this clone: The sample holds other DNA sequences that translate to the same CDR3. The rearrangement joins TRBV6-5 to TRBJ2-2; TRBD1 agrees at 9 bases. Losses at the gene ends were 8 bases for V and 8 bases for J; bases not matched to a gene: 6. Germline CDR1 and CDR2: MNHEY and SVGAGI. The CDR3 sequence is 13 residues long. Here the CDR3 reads CASGGTGPGELFF. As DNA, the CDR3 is TGTGCCAGCGGAGGGACAGGGCCTGGGGAGCTGTTTTTT.

CDR3 DNA: TGTGCCAGCAGCTTGCAGACAGGGATAGCTTTCTTT. Translating it yields CASSLQTGIAFF. The chain couples TRBV5-6 to TRBJ1-1; 7 bases are a match to TRBD1. The trim removed 1 base at V and 10 bases at J, leaving 4 bases unmatched. The length of the CDR3 is 12 residues. Germline values: CDR1 SGHDT, CDR2 YYEEEE.

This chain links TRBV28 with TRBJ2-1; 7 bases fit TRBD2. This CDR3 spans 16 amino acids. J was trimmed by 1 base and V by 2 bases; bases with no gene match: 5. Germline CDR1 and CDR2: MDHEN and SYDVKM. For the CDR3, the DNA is TGTGCCAGCAGTTTAAGGGAGGGAGGGTCCTACAATGAGCAGTTCTTC. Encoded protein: CASSLREGGSYNEQFF.

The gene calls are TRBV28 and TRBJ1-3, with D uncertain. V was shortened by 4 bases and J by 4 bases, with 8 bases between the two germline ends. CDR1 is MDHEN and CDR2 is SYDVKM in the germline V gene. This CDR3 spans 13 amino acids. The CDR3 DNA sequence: TGTGCCAGCAGTTCCGTGACAGGAAACACCATATATTTT. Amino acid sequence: CASSSVTGNTIYF.

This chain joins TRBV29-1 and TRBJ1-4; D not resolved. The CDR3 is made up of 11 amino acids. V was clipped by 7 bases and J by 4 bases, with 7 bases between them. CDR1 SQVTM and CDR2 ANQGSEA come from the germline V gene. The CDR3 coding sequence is TGCAGCGGCCGCCATAATGAAAAACTGTTTTTT. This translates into CSGRHNEKLFF.

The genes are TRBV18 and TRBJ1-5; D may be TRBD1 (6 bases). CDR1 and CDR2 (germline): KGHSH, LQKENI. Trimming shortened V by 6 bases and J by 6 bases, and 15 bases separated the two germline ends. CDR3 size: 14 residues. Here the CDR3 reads CASSTNGDTQPQHF. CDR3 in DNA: TGTGCCAGCTCCACGAACGGGGACACTCAGCCCCAGCATTTT.

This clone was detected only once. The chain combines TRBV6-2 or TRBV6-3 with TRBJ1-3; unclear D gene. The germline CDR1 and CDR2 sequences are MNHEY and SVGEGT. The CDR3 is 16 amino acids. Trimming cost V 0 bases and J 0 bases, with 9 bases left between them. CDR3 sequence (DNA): TGTGCCAGCAGTTACTCGAGCAGTCTCTCTGGAAACACCATATATTTT. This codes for CASSYSSSLSGNTIYF.

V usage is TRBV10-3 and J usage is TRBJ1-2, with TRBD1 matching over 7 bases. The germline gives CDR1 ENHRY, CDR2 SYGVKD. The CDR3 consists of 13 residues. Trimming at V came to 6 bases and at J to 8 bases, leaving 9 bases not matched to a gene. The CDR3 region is CAIREGQSGGYTF. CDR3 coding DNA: TGTGCCATCAGGGAGGGACAGAGCGGCGGCTACACCTTC.

Written as DNA, the CDR3 is TGTGCCAGCACCGACGGACGGTACTATAATTCACCCCTCCACTTT. Translating it yields CASTDGRYYNSPLHF. The V call is TRBV7-9, the J call TRBJ1-6; D remains unclear. CDR1 is SEHNR, CDR2 FQNEAQ, per germline (reference sequence). This CDR3 spans 15 amino acids. V shed 7 bases and J shed 3 bases, with 13 bases lying between them.

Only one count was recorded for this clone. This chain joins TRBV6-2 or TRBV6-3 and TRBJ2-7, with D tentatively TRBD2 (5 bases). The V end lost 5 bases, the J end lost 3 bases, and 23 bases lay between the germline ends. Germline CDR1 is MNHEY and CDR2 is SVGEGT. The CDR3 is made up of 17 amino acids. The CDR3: CASSNAGGGGRFYEQYF. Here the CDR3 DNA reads TGTGCCAGCAGTAATGCGGGCGGTGGCGGTAGGTTCTACGAGCAGTACTTC.

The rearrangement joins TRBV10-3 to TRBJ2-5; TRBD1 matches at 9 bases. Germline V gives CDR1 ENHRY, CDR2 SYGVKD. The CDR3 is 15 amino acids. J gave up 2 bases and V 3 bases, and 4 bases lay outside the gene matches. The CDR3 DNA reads TGTGCCATCAGTGACGGACAGGGGAAGCAAGAGACCCAGTACTTC. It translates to CAISDGQGKQETQYF.

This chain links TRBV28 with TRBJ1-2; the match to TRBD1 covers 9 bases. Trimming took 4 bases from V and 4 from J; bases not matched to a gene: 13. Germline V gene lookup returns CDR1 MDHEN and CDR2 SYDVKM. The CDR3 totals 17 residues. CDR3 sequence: CASSSPIPGQGLYGYTF. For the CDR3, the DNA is TGTGCCAGCAGTTCTCCCATCCCGGGACAGGGACTCTATGGCTACACCTTC.

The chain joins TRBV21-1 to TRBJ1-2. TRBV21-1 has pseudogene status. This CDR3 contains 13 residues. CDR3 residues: CASSKETNYGYTF. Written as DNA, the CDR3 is TGTGCCAGCAGCAAAGAGACTAACTATGGCTACACCTTC.

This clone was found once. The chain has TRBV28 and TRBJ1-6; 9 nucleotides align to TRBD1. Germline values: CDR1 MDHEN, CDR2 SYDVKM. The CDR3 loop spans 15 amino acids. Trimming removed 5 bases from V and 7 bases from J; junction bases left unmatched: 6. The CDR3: CASSPRDRANSPLHF. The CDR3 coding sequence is TGTGCCAGCAGTCCCCGGGACAGGGCAAATTCACCCCTCCACTTT.

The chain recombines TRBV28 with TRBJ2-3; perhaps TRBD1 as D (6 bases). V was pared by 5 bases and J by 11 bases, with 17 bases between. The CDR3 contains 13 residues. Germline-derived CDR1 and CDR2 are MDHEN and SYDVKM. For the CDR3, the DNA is TGTGCCAGCAGTGCCCCGCAGGACAGAAGGCAGTATTTT. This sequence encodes CASSAPQDRRQYF. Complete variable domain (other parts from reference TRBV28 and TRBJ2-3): DVKVTQSSRYLVKRTGEKVFLECVQDMDHENMFWYRQDPGLGLRLIYFSYDVKMKEKGDIPEGYSVSREKKERFSLILESASTNQTSMYLCASSAPQDRRQYFGPGTRLTVL.

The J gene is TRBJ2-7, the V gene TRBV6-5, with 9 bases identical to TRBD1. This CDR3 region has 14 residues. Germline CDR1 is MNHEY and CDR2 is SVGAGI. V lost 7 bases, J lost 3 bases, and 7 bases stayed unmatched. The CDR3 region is CASTGTGTIYEQYF. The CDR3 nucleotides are TGTGCCAGCACTGGGACAGGGACCATCTACGAGCAGTACTTC.

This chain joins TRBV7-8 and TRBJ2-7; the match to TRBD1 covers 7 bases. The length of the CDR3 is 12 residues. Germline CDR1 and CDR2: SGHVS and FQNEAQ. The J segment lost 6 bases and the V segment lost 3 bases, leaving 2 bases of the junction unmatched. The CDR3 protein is CASSFPGGEQYF. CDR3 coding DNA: TGTGCCAGCAGCTTCCCAGGGGGCGAGCAGTACTTC.

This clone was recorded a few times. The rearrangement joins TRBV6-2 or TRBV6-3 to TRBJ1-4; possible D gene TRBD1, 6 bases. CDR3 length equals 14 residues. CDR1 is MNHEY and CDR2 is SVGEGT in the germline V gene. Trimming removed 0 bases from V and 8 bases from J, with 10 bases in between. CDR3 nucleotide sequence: TGTGCCAGCAGTTACTCCGGACAGCACGAAAAACTGTTTTTT. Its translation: CASSYSGQHEKLFF.

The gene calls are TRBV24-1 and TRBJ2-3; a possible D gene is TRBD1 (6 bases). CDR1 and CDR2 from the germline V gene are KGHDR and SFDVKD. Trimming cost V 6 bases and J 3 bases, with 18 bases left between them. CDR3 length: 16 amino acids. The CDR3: CATSSGRQAGTDTQYF. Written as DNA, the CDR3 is TGTGCCACCAGTTCCGGCCGACAGGCGGGTACAGATACGCAGTATTTT.

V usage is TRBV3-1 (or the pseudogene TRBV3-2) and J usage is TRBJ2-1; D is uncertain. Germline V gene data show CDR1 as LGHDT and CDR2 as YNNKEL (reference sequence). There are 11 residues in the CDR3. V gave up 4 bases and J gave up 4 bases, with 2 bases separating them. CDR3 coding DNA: TGTGCCAGCAGCCTTTACAATGAGCAGTTCTTC. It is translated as CASSLYNEQFF.

The CDR3 nucleotides read TGTGCTAGTCACCGACAGGGTTGGACCGGGGAGCTGTTTTTT. It specifies CASHRQGWTGELFF. V and J are TRBV12-5 and TRBJ2-2; 7 bases are a match to TRBD1. This CDR3 is 14 amino acids long. The ends lost 8 bases at V and 5 bases at J; junction bases unmatched: 8. Germline V gives CDR1 LGHNT, CDR2 FRNRAP.

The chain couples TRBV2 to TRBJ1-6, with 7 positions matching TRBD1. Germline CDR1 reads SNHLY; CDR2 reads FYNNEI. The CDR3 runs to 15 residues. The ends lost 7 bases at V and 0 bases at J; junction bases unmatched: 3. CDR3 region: CASNRQGSYNSPLHF. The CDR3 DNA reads TGTGCCAGCAATCGACAGGGCTCCTATAATTCACCCCTCCACTTT. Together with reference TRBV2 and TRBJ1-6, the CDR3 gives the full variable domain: EPEVTQTPSHQVTQMGQEVILRCVPISNHLYFYWYRQILGQKVEFLVSFYNNEISEKSEIFDDQFSVERPDGSNFTLKIRSTKLEDSAMYFCASNRQGSYNSPLHFGNGTRLTVT.

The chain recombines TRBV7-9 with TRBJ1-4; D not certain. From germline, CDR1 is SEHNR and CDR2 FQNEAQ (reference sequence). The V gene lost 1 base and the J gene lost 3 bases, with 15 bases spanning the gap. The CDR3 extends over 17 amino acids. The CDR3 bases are TGTGCCAGCAGCTTAGTTTTGGATATCAGGTCTAATGAAAAACTGTTTTTT. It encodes CASSLVLDIRSNEKLFF.